Below, one TCR beta chain is given with its context. The clone's antigen remains unknown. Per-base qualities were not stored, and no clone one base away is much larger. The data stem from a study of PD-1 blockade in mismatch repair-deficient tumors (TCRdb year 2017). A note on the overall study: The trial enrolled 86 consecutive patients with 12 mismatch repair-deficient cancer types between 2013 and 2016, all previously treated and progressing. Deep sequencing of TCR CDR3 regions was used to track tumor-associated T cell clones in peripheral blood of patients responding to PD-1 blockade. The research as a whole found: After pembrolizumab, tumor-resident clones, which were often undetectable in blood before treatment, expanded rapidly and then contracted, generally ahead of radiologic responses.

For each enrolled patient, mismatch repair deficiency was established using either polymerase chain reaction or immunohistochemistry. Three patients who responded to pembrolizumab therapy underwent TCR sequencing. In the phase II trial, pembrolizumab PD-1 blockade was tested prospectively in advanced mismatch repair-deficient cancers, no matter which tissue of origin the cancers came from. Peripheral blood T cell samples were collected serially, before PD-1 blockade began and at several time points afterward. The timing of each blood sample was reported as weeks after the first dose of pembrolizumab. The germline V gene encodes CDR1 SGHDT and CDR2 YYEEEE. V is cut by 1 base and J by 2 bases, and the space between the germline ends is 7 bases. From the cysteine through the phenylalanine, the CDR3 covers 13 amino acids. CDR3 DNA is the only sequence kept; it has 39 bases, read in frame from the first base.

Library construction relied on the immunoSEQ multiplex PCR assay. In TCRdb, the immuneACCESS table is reduced to in-frame sequences with V and J assigned. These tables do not hold every clone; where another copy was compared, an unresolved V gene accounts for under half, and the others remain unexplained. The sample contains some 120,000 clones, around nine tenths of them found a single time. 12% of the sample is held by the ten biggest clonotypes. The TCR sequence derives from an adult with mismatch repair-deficient cancer. The chain is made from TRBV5-6 and TRBJ2-7; matching of 5 bases hints at TRBD1 as the D gene. Material: peripheral blood, obtained approximately 71 weeks after starting pembrolizumab. CDR3 loop: CASSLTGPYEQYF. The DNA sequence reads TGTGCCAGCAGCTTGACAGGCCCCTACGAGCAGTACTTC.